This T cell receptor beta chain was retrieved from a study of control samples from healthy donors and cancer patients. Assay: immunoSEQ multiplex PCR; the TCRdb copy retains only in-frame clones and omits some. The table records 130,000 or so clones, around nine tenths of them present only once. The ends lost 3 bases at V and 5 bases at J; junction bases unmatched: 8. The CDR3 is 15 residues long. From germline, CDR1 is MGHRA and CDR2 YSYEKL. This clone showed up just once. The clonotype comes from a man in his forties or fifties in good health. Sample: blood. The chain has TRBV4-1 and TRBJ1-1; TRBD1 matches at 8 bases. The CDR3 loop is CASSHLTGGRTEAFF. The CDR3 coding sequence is TGCGCCAGCAGCCACCTTACAGGGGGACGGACTGAAGCTTTCTTT.